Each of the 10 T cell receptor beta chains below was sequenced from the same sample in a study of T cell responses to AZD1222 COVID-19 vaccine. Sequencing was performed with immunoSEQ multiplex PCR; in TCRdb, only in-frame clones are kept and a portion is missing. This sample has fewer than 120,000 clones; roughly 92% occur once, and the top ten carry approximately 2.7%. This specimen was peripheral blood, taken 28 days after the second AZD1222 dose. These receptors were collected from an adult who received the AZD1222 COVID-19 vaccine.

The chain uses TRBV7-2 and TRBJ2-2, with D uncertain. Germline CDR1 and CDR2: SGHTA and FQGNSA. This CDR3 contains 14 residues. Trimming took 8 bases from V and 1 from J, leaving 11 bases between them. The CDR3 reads CASAGRLNTGELFF. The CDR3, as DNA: TGTGCCAGCGCCGGACGGTTGAACACCGGGGAGCTGTTTTTT.

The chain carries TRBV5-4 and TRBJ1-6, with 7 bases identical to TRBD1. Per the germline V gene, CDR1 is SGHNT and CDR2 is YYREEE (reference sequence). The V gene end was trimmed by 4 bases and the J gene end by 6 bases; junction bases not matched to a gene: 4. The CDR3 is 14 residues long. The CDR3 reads CASSPGGINSPLHF. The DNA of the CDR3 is TGTGCCAGCAGCCCAGGGGGGATTAATTCACCCCTCCACTTT.

CDR3 amino acids: CSATASGSAFF. The CDR3 DNA reads TGCAGTGCGACGGCCTCAGGGAGCGCTTTCTTT. V is TRBV20-1 and J is TRBJ1-1, with D tentatively TRBD1 (5 bases). Germline assignment: CDR1 DFQATT and CDR2 SNEGSKA (reference sequence). The CDR3 has 11 amino acids. V gave up 6 bases and J gave up 11 bases, with 16 bases separating them.

DNA for the CDR3: TGTGCCAGCAGCAACCTTAGGGACAGCGGGAACTACGAGCAGTACTTC. Encoded protein: CASSNLRDSGNYEQYF. The rearrangement joins TRBV7-6 to TRBJ2-7; possibly TRBD1 or TRBD2 for D (7 bases each). The CDR3 consists of 16 residues. The V end was cut by 5 bases, the J end by 3 bases, with 20 bases between. Germline lookup yields CDR1 SGHVS and CDR2 FNYEAQ.

The CDR3: CASRDKTGNIQYF. CDR3 in DNA: TGTGCCAGCAGGGATAAGACAGGCAACATTCAGTACTTC. The chain couples TRBV5-4 to TRBJ2-4; the D gene is possibly TRBD1 (6 bases). Trimming took off 5 bases at V and 7 bases at J, with 13 bases between the two ends. CDR1 is SGHNT and CDR2 is YYREEE in the germline V gene (reference sequence). This CDR3 comprises 13 residues.

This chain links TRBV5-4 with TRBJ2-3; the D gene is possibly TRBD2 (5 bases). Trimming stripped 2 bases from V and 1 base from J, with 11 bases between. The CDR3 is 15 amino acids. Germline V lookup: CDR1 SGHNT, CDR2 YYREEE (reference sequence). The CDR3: CASSLDAGRTDTQYF. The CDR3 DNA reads TGTGCCAGCAGCTTAGATGCGGGCCGCACAGATACGCAGTATTTT.

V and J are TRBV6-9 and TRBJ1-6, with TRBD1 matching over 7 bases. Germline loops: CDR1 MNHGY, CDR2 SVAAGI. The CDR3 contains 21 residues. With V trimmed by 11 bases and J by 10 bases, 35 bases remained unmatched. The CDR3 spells CAGRDSIIQVRGRPIQSPLHF. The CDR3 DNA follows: TGTGCCGGCCGGGACAGTATAATTCAGGTCCGCGGTAGACCCATACAATCACCCCTCCACTTT.

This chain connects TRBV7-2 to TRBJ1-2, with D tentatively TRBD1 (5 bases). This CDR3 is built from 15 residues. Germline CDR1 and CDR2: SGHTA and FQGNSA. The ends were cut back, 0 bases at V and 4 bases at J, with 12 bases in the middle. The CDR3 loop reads CASSLASGGTYGYTF. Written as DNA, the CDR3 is TGTGCCAGCAGCTTAGCGTCGGGGGGGACCTATGGCTACACCTTC.

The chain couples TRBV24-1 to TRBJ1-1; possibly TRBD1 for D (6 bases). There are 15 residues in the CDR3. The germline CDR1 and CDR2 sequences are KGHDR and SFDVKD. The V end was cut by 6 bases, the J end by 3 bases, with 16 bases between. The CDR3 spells CATSNTGSAYTEAFF. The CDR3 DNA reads TGTGCCACCAGTAATACAGGGTCTGCGTACACTGAAGCTTTCTTT.

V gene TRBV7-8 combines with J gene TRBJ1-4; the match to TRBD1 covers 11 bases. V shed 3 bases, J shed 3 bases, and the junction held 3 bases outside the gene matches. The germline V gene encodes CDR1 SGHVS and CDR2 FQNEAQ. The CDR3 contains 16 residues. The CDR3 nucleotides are TGTGCCAGCAGCTTGGACAGGGGGCTTGCTAATGAAAAACTGTTTTTT. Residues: CASSLDRGLANEKLFF.